The 30 T cell receptor beta chains reported below all come from one sample, sequenced in a study of blood T cell repertoires in COVID-19. This table comes from immunoSEQ multiplex PCR, and its TCRdb copy is limited to in-frame clones, with some not included. The sample consists of around 150,000 clones, approximately 80% of them appearing once. The sequenced sample consisted of peripheral blood. These TCRs come from a human donor in a cohort sampled during active COVID-19.

This clone has only one observation. The chain joins TRBV4-3 to TRBJ2-1; tentative D call: TRBD2 (7 bases). This CDR3 is 17 amino acids long. V lost 0 bases and J 7 bases, leaving 19 bases between the germline ends. Germline V CDR1 and CDR2: LGHNA, YSLEER. The CDR3 bases are TGCGCCAGCAGCCAAGATCCTGCCGGGGGGCTGAAGAATGAGCAGTTCTTC. It codes for CASSQDPAGGLKNEQFF.

The chain employs TRBV28 and TRBJ2-7, with D tentatively TRBD1 (5 bases). The V end lost 7 bases, the J end lost 2 bases, and 12 bases lay between the germline ends. The germline V gene encodes CDR1 MDHEN and CDR2 SYDVKM. The CDR3 is made up of 13 amino acids. The CDR3 spells CASMPQVPYEQYF. In nucleotides, the CDR3 is TGTGCCAGCATGCCACAGGTACCCTACGAGCAGTACTTC.

This chain connects TRBV6-5 to TRBJ2-5; D might be TRBD1 (6 bases). V was cut by 6 bases and J by 2 bases, with 13 bases left in between. The V gene's germline CDR1 is MNHEY and CDR2 SVGAGI. The CDR3 length is 14 residues. CDR3 region: CASRPGQSQETQYF. For the CDR3, the DNA is TGTGCCAGCAGACCCGGACAGTCTCAAGAGACCCAGTACTTC.

This clone was picked up a small number of times. J is TRBJ2-1 and V is TRBV7-8; 10 bases map to TRBD2. Germline V gene lookup returns CDR1 SGHVS and CDR2 FQNEAQ. Unmatched junction bases numbered 11, after V lost 1 base and J lost 5 bases. The CDR3 loop spans 18 amino acids. The CDR3, as DNA: TGTGCCAGCAGCTTAGGCAGCGGGAGGGCCTGGGGGGACAATGAGCAGTTCTTC. It encodes CASSLGSGRAWGDNEQFF.

The chain has TRBV30 and TRBJ1-6; the match to TRBD1 covers 8 bases. The V gene end was trimmed by 1 base and the J gene end by 11 bases; junction bases not matched to a gene: 7. The CDR3 spans 14 residues. The germline CDR1 and CDR2 sequences are GTSNPN and SVGIG (reference sequence). The CDR3 DNA is TGTGCCTGGAGTGCCGGGACAGGCGTTCCACCCCTCCACTTT. Residues: CAWSAGTGVPPLHF.

The chain combines TRBV11-2 with TRBJ2-1; 11 bases are shared with TRBD2. V shed 4 bases, J shed 5 bases, and the junction held 4 bases outside the gene matches. CDR1 is SGHAT, CDR2 FQNNGV, per germline. This CDR3 is 15 amino acids long. CDR3: CASSSTSGSHNEQFF. The CDR3 DNA sequence: TGTGCCAGCAGCTCCACTAGCGGGAGTCACAATGAGCAGTTCTTC. Based on the CDR3 plus reference TRBV11-2 and TRBJ2-1, the full variable domain is EAGVAQSPRYKIIEKRQSVAFWCNPISGHATLYWYQQILGQGPKLLIQFQNNGVVDDSQLPKDRFSAERLKGVDSTLKIQPAKLEDSAVYLCASSSTSGSHNEQFFGPGTRLTVL.

The rearrangement joins TRBV28 to TRBJ2-7, with 7 bases fitting TRBD1. The CDR3 consists of 16 residues. Germline V gene sequence: CDR1 MDHEN, CDR2 SYDVKM. The V segment lost 5 bases and the J segment 1 base; nucleotides outside the gene matches: 11. The DNA for the CDR3 is TGTGCCAGCAGTCATAGGACAGGCGTTTTTTCCTACGAGCAGTACTTC. Encoded protein: CASSHRTGVFSYEQYF.

This chain links TRBV28 with TRBJ1-2; D may be TRBD1 (5 bases). The CDR3 contains 12 residues. Germline values: CDR1 MDHEN, CDR2 SYDVKM. Trimming shortened V by 8 bases and J by 8 bases, and 15 bases separated the two germline ends. CDR3 protein: CASGGDRDGYTF. The CDR3, as DNA: TGTGCCAGCGGGGGGGATCGGGACGGCTACACCTTC.

The CDR3 nucleotides read TGTGCCAGCAGTCCACTTGGACAGCCCTCCTCTGGAAACACCATATATTTT. It specifies CASSPLGQPSSGNTIYF. The V call is TRBV7-9, the J call TRBJ1-3; D possibly corresponds to TRBD1 (6 bases). This CDR3 region has 17 residues. The V and J ends lost 6 bases and 0 bases respectively, with 18 bases between them. Per the germline V gene, CDR1 is SEHNR and CDR2 is FQNEAQ (reference sequence).

This chain connects TRBV30 to TRBJ2-1, with D possibly being TRBD2 (5 bases). Germline V CDR1 and CDR2: GTSNPN, SVGIG (reference sequence). The ends were cut back, 3 bases at V and 1 base at J, with 13 bases in the middle. This CDR3 is 15 amino acids long. CDR3 sequence reads: CAWRSGDFSYNEQFF. The CDR3 DNA reads as TGTGCCTGGAGGTCCGGGGATTTTTCCTACAATGAGCAGTTCTTC.

The CDR3 sequence is CASRTGTGFDEQYF. CDR3 nucleotide sequence: TGTGCCAGCAGAACCGGGACAGGGTTCGACGAGCAGTACTTC. This chain joins TRBV6-5 and TRBJ2-7, with 9 bases identical to TRBD1. The CDR3 sequence is 14 residues long. Germline CDR1 is MNHEY and CDR2 is SVGAGI. Unmatched junction bases numbered 8, after V lost 6 bases and J lost 5 bases.

This chain uses TRBV23-1 with TRBJ2-7, with D perhaps TRBD2 (5 bases). TRBV23-1 is an open reading frame, and its role is uncertain. This CDR3 has 16 amino acids. The V end lost 0 bases, the J end lost 3 bases, and 15 bases lay between the germline ends. The CDR3 bases are TGCGCCAGCAGTCAATCAGACCGGGATCTTAACTACGAGCAGTACTTC. It yields the protein CASSQSDRDLNYEQYF.

This rearrangement joins TRBV5-1 to TRBJ2-5; possibly TRBD1 for D (5 bases). CDR3 length: 14 residues. CDR1 and CDR2 from the germline V gene are SGHRS and YFSETQ. The germline V and J ends were trimmed by 0 bases and 5 bases, with 11 bases remaining between them. CDR3 nucleotide sequence: TGCGCCAGCAGCTTGGGCAGGGTACCGGAGACCCAGTACTTC. It codes for CASSLGRVPETQYF.

This clone was detected many times. The V call is TRBV29-1, the J call TRBJ2-7; TRBD1 matches 7 bases. CDR3 length: 15 residues. Trimming took 2 bases from V and 2 from J; bases not matched to a gene: 9. The germline gives CDR1 SQVTM, CDR2 ANQGSEA. CDR3 region: CSVEKTGTEAYEQYF. The CDR3 bases are TGCAGCGTTGAAAAAACCGGGACAGAGGCCTACGAGCAGTACTTC.

The CDR3 is CASRGTGPSGNTIYF. In DNA form, the CDR3 reads TGTGCCAGCAGAGGGACAGGGCCCTCTGGAAACACCATATATTTT. The rearrangement links TRBV6-6 to TRBJ1-3; 9 bases align to TRBD1. The CDR3 spans 15 residues. Unmatched junction bases numbered 3, after V lost 6 bases and J lost 0 bases. Germline CDR1 and CDR2: MNHNY and SVGAGI (reference sequence).

V and J are TRBV28 and TRBJ1-1; D may be TRBD1 (5 bases). The CDR3 length is 14 residues. Germline CDR1 is MDHEN and CDR2 is SYDVKM. Trimming took off 4 bases at V and 0 bases at J, with 9 bases between the two ends. CDR3 region: CASSSTVMNTEAFF. CDR3 in DNA: TGTGCCAGCAGTTCGACAGTCATGAACACTGAAGCTTTCTTT.

The rearrangement joins TRBV19 to TRBJ2-5; D remains unclear. The CDR3 is 12 residues long. V shed 5 bases and J shed 2 bases, with 6 bases lying between them. Germline V lookup: CDR1 LNHDA, CDR2 SQIVND (reference sequence). DNA of the CDR3: TGTGCCAGTAGTGCGGTTCAAGAGACCCAGTACTTC. It codes for CASSAVQETQYF.

V usage is TRBV6-2 or TRBV6-3 and J usage is TRBJ2-3, with D possibly being TRBD2 (6 bases). Germline assignment: CDR1 MNHEY and CDR2 SVGEGT. The CDR3 totals 15 residues. Trimming took off 5 bases at V and 2 bases at J, with 14 bases between the two ends. The CDR3 is CASSALAASTDTQYF. CDR3 sequence (DNA): TGTGCCAGCAGTGCCTTAGCGGCATCCACAGATACGCAGTATTTT.

The chain is built from TRBV30 and TRBJ2-5; perhaps TRBD1 as D (6 bases). This CDR3 has 13 residues. V lost 3 bases and J lost 5, with 13 bases in between. Germline V gives CDR1 GTSNPN, CDR2 SVGIG (reference sequence). DNA of the CDR3: TGTGCCTGGAGACAGGGTTCTGGGGAGACCCAGTACTTC. The encoded protein is CAWRQGSGETQYF.

This clone was seen a single time. This chain connects TRBV6-5 to TRBJ1-5; tentative D call: TRBD1 (5 bases). The length of the CDR3 is 15 residues. V was trimmed by 11 bases and J by 0 bases, leaving 17 bases between them. Per germline, CDR1 MNHEY and CDR2 SVGAGI. The DNA for the CDR3 is TGTGCCGGCGCGCAGGGCAACCCTAGCAATCAGCCCCAGCATTTT. Protein product: CAGAQGNPSNQPQHF.

The rearrangement links TRBV6-5 to TRBJ2-2; TRBD1 agrees at 9 bases. The CDR3 totals 14 residues. After removal of 6 bases from V and 5 bases from J, the junction contained 4 bases not matched to a gene. Germline CDR1 MNHEY, CDR2 SVGAGI. The CDR3 region is CASRIGTGTGELFF. As DNA, the CDR3 is TGTGCCAGCAGAATCGGGACAGGGACCGGGGAGCTGTTTTTT.

This clone occurred a few times. This rearrangement joins TRBV11-2 to TRBJ1-2; D remains unclear. Germline V gene data show CDR1 as SGHAT and CDR2 as FQNNGV. CDR3 length: 13 residues. V was trimmed by 0 bases and J by 6 bases, leaving 8 bases between them. The chain's CDR3 is CASSLEPGNGYTF. The DNA for the CDR3 is TGTGCCAGCAGCTTAGAGCCCGGGAATGGCTACACCTTC.

The rearrangement uses TRBV24-1 and TRBJ2-5; D may be TRBD2 (6 bases). Germline V gene data show CDR1 as KGHDR and CDR2 as SFDVKD. With 3 bases removed from V and 5 bases from J, the gap between germline ends came to 6 bases. This CDR3 is built from 12 residues. The CDR3 DNA reads TGTGCCACCAGTGATGGGGGGGAGACCCAGTACTTC. Translation gives CATSDGGETQYF.

A few counts support this clone. The chain is built from TRBV3-1 (or the pseudogene TRBV3-2) and TRBJ1-4; 9 bases line up with TRBD1. CDR1 LGHDT and CDR2 YNNKEL come from the germline V gene (reference sequence). CDR3 length: 14 amino acids. The ends lost 4 bases at V and 7 bases at J; junction bases unmatched: 4. The chain's CDR3 is CASSLQGAREKLFF. CDR3 DNA sequence: TGTGCCAGCAGCCTACAGGGGGCGCGTGAAAAACTGTTTTTT.

This chain connects TRBV29-1 to TRBJ1-2; D perhaps matches TRBD1 (6 bases). The CDR3 runs to 12 residues. Trimming shortened V by 7 bases and J by 2 bases, and 11 bases separated the two germline ends. In germline, CDR1 is SQVTM, CDR2 ANQGSEA. The CDR3 is CSAGGNNYGYTF. The CDR3 DNA follows: TGCAGCGCTGGGGGCAACAACTATGGCTACACCTTC.

The chain joins TRBV3-1 (or the pseudogene TRBV3-2) to TRBJ1-3, with D perhaps matching TRBD1 (5 bases). The CDR3 extends over 16 amino acids. Germline assignment: CDR1 LGHDT and CDR2 YNNKEL (reference sequence). Trimming removed 1 base at V and 7 bases at J, with 17 bases between. This CDR3 is CASSQASGFGSNTIYF. In DNA, the CDR3 is TGTGCCAGCAGCCAAGCATCAGGGTTCGGGAGTAACACCATATATTTT.

The CDR3 here is CASSFGGYWEKLFF. The DNA for the CDR3 is TGTGCCAGCAGCTTCGGGGGGTATTGGGAAAAACTGTTTTTT. This sequence joins TRBV11-2 and TRBJ1-4, with D possibly matching TRBD1 (5 bases). Per germline, CDR1 SGHAT and CDR2 FQNNGV. V was pared by 3 bases and J by 8 bases, with 13 bases between. CDR3 size: 14 residues.

This clone occurred once. V and J are TRBV7-6 and TRBJ2-5; TRBD1 matches 9 bases. The ends lost 5 bases at V and 2 bases at J; junction bases unmatched: 12. Germline V gene sequence: CDR1 SGHVS, CDR2 FNYEAQ. The CDR3 runs to 17 residues. The chain's CDR3 is CASSPGGQGRSQETQYF. CDR3 DNA sequence: TGTGCCAGCAGCCCAGGGGGACAGGGCAGATCTCAAGAGACCCAGTACTTC.

The chain links TRBV6-5 to TRBJ2-1; no clear D gene. The length of the CDR3 is 15 residues. Germline V gives CDR1 MNHEY, CDR2 SVGAGI. Trimming pared 0 bases from V and 0 bases from J, leaving 6 bases between. For the CDR3, the DNA is TGTGCCAGCAGTTACTCTTGGAGCTCCTACAATGAGCAGTTCTTC. Its protein is CASSYSWSSYNEQFF.

V gene TRBV3-1 (or the pseudogene TRBV3-2) combines with J gene TRBJ2-1, with 14 bases matching TRBD2. Germline values: CDR1 LGHDT, CDR2 YNNKEL (reference sequence). V dropped 3 bases and J dropped 0; count of bases not matched to a gene: 7. CDR3 size: 19 residues. The CDR3 is CASSHGLAGGPSSYNEQFF. The DNA for the CDR3 is TGTGCCAGCAGCCACGGACTAGCGGGAGGCCCCAGCTCCTACAATGAGCAGTTCTTC.